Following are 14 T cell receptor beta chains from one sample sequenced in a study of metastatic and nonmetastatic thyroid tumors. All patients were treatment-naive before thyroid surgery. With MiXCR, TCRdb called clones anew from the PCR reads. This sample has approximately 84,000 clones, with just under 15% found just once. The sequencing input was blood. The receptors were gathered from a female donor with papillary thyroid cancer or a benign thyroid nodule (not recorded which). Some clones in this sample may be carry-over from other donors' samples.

CDR3 sequence reads: CASSQDSGNTEAFF. DNA for the CDR3: TGCGCCAGCAGCCAAGATTCAGGGAACACTGAAGCTTTCTTT. The genes are TRBV4-1 and TRBJ1-1; D call uncertain. The germline CDR1 and CDR2 sequences are MGHRA and YSYEKL. This CDR3 spans 14 amino acids. The V gene lost 0 bases and the J gene lost 1 base, with 6 bases spanning the gap.

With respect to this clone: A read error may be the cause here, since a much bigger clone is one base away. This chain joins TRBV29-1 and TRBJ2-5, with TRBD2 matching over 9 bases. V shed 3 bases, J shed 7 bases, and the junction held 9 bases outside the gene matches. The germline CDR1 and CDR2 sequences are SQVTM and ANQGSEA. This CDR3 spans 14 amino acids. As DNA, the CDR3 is TGCAGCGTTGAGCGGGGGGGAGCCGCGGGGACCCAGTACTTC. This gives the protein CSVERGGAAGTQYF.

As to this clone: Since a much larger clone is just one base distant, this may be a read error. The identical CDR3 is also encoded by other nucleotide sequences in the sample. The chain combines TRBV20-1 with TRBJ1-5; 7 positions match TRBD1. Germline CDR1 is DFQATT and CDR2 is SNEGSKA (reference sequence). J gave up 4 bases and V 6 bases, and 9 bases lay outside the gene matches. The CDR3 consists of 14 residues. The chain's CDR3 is CSALEGQSNQPQHF. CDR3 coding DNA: TGCAGTGCCCTAGAGGGACAGTCAAATCAGCCCCAGCATTTT.

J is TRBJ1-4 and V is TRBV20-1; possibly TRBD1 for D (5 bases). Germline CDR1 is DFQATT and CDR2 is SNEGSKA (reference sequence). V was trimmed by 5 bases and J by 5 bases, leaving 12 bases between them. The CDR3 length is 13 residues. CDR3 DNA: TGCAGTGCTCCGGGGACCTCAAATGAAAAACTGTTTTTT. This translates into CSAPGTSNEKLFF.

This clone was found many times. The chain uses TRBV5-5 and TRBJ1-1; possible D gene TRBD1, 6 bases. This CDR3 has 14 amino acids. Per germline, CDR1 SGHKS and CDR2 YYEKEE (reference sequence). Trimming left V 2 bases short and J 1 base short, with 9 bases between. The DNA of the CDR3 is TGTGCCAGCAGCTTTCTGGACAGGAACACTGAAGCTTTCTTT. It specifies CASSFLDRNTEAFF.

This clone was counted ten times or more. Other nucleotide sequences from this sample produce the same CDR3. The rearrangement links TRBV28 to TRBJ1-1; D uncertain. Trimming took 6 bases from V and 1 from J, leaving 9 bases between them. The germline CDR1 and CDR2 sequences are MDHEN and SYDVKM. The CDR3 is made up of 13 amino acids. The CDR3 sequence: CASSLGGNTEAFF. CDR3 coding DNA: TGTGCCAGCAGCTTAGGAGGGAACACTGAAGCTTTCTTT.

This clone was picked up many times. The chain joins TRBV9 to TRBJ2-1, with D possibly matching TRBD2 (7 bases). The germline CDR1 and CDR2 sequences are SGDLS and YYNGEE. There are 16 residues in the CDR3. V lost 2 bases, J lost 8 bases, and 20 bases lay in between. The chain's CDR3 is CASSVAGGGLRDEQFF. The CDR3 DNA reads TGTGCCAGCAGCGTTGCTGGGGGGGGGCTGAGGGATGAGCAGTTCTTC.

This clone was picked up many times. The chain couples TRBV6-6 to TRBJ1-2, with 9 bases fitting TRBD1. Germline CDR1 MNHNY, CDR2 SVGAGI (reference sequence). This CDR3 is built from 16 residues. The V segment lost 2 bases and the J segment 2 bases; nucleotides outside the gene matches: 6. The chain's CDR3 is CASSYGGTGQNYGYTF. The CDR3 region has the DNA TGTGCCAGCAGTTACGGGGGGACAGGGCAGAACTATGGCTACACCTTC.

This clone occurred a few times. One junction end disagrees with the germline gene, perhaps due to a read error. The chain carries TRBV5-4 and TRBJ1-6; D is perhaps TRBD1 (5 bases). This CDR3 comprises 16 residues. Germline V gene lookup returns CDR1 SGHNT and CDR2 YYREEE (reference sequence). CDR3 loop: CASSSGRGGTNSHLHF. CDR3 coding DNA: TGTGCCAGCAGCTCCGGACGGGGGGGAACAAATTCACACCTCCACTTT.

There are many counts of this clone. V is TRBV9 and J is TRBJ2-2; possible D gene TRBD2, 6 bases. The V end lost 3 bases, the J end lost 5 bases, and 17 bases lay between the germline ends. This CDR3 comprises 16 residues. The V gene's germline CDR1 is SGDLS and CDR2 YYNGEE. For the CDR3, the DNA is TGTGCCAGCAGCGCGGAATCAGGCGCGGGAACCGGGGAGCTGTTTTTT. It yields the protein CASSAESGAGTGELFF.

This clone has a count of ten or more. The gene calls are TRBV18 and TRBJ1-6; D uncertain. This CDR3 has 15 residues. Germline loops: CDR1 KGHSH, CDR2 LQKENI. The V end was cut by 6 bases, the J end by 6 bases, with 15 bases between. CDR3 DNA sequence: TGTGCCAGCTCCCGGACCGAAGGATCTAATTCACCCCTCCACTTT. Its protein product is CASSRTEGSNSPLHF. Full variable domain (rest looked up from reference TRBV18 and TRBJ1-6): NAGVMQNPRHLVRRRGQEARLRCSPMKGHSHVYWYRQLPEEGLKFMVYLQKENIIDESGMPKERFSAEFPKEGPSILRIQQVVRGDSAAYFCASSRTEGSNSPLHFGNGTRLTVT.

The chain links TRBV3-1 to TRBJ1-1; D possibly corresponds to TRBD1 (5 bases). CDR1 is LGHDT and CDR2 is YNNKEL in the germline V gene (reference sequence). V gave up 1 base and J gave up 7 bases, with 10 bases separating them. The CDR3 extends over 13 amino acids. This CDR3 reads CASSQAGRVEAFF. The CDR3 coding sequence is TGTGCCAGCAGCCAAGCAGGCAGGGTTGAAGCTTTCTTT.

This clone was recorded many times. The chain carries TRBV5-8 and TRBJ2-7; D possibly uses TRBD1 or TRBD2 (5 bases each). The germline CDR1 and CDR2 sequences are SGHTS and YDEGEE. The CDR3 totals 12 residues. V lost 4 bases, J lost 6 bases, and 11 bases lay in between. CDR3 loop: CASSLPGPEQYF. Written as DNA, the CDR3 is TGTGCCAGCAGCCTCCCGGGGCCCGAGCAGTACTTC.

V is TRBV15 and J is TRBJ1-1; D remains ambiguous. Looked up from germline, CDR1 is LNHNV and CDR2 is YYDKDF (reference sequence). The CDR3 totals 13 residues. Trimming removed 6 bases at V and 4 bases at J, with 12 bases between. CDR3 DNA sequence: TGTGCCACCAGAAAGCGCCTTATCACTGAAGCTTTCTTT. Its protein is CATRKRLITEAFF.